Reported below is one T cell receptor (beta chain). What it recognizes is unknown. A multiplex PCR was run with 60 Vbeta primers and 13 Jbeta primers. Assay: immunoSEQ multiplex PCR; the TCRdb copy retains only in-frame clones and omits some. The sample has 150,000 to 200,000 clones, 65% to 80% seen once. These data are taken from a study of cytomegalovirus exposure and HLA in healthy donors. Findings and caveats of the study: Looking again later, the authors saw that most CMV-associated TCR beta chains seemed HLA-restricted. Roughly uniform sequencing depth across donors was assumed, possibly incorrectly.

This TCR derives from a male donor in good health and CMV-seronegative. Sequencing was performed on PBMCs.

In nucleotides, the CDR3 is TGTGCCTGGACCGAGACAAATAATTCACCCCTCCACTTT. Translation gives CAWTETNNSPLHF. This chain links TRBV30 with TRBJ1-6, with D unclear. V lost 4 bases and J 5 bases, leaving 9 bases between the germline ends. CDR3 length: 13 residues. From germline, CDR1 is GTSNPN and CDR2 SVGIG (reference sequence).